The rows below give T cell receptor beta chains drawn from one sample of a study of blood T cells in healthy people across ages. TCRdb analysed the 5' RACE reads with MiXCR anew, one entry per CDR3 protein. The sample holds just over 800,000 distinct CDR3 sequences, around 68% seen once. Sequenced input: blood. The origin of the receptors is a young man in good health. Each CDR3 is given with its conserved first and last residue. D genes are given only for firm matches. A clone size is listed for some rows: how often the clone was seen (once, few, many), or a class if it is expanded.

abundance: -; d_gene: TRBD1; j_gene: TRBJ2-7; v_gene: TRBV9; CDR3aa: CASSARDRHYEQYF; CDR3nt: TGTGCCAGCAGCGCCCGGGACAGACATTACGAGCAGTACTTC
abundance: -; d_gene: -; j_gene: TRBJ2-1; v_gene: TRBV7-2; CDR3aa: CASRTTGLYNEQFF; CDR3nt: TGTGCCAGCAGGACGACCGGGTTATACAATGAGCAGTTCTTC
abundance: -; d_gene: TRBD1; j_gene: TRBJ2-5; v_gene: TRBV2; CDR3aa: CASSLPGTGQQETQYF; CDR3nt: TGTGCCAGCAGTCTACCCGGGACAGGACAACAAGAGACCCAGTACTTC
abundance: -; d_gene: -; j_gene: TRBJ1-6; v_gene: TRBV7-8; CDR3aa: CASSIVGSRSPLHF; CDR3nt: TGTGCCAGCAGCATAGTAGGCAGTCGATCACCCCTCCACTTT
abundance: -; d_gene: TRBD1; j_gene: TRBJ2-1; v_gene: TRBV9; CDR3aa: CASSVGGQGSNEQFF; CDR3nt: TGTGCCAGCAGCGTAGGGGGACAGGGATCGAATGAGCAGTTCTTC
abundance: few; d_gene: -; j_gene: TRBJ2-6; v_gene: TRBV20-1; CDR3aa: CSAREGPSGANVLTF; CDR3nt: TGCAGTGCTAGAGAGGGCCCCTCTGGGGCCAACGTCCTGACTTTC
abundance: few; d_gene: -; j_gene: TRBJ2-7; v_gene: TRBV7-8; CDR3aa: CASSLRQALYEQYF; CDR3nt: TGTGCCAGCAGCTTACGACAGGCGCTCTACGAGCAGTACTTC
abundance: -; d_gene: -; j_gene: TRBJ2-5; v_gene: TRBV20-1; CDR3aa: CSARDGVAFQETQYF; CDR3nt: TGCAGTGCTAGAGATGGAGTAGCATTCCAAGAGACCCAGTACTTC
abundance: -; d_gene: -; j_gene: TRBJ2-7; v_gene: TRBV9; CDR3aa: CASSVAPDSGYYEQYF; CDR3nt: TGTGCCAGCAGCGTAGCCCCAGACAGTGGCTACTACGAGCAGTACTTC
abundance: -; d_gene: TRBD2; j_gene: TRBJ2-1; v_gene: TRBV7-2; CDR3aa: CASSFPIAGDPYEQFF; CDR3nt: TGTGCCAGCAGCTTCCCGATAGCGGGGGACCCCTACGAGCAGTTCTTC
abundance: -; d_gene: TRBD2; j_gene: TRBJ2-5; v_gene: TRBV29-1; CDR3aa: CSVPLGGYQETQYF; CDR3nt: TGCAGCGTCCCCTTGGGGGGGTACCAAGAGACCCAGTACTTC
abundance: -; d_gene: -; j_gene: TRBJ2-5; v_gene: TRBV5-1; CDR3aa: CASSLAAGPQETQYF; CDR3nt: TGCGCCAGCAGCTTGGCTGCGGGTCCCCAAGAGACCCAGTACTTC
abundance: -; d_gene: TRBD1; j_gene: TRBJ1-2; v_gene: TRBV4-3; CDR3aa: CASSQVGWTGAYYGYTF; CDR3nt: TGCGCCAGCAGCCAAGTGGGCTGGACAGGGGCTTACTATGGCTACACCTTC
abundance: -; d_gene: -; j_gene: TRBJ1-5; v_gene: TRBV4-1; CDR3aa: CASSQAVDSNQPQHF; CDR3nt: TGCGCCAGCAGCCAAGCGGTAGATAGCAATCAGCCCCAGCATTTT
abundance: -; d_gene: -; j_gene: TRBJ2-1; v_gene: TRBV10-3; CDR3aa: CAISEVAGVAFF; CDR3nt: TGTGCCATCAGTGAAGTAGCTGGCGTGGCGTTCTTC
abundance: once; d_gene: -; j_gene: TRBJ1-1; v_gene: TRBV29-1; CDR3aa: CSVETVMNTEAFF; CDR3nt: TGCAGCGTTGAAACAGTGATGAACACTGAAGCTTTCTTT
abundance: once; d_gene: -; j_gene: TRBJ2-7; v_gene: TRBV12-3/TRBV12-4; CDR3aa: CASSFSDGPYEQYF; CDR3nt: TGTGCCAGCAGTTTCTCGGACGGACCCTACGAGCAGTACTTC
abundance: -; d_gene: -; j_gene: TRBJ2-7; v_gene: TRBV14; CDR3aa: CASSPLAGEIYEQYF; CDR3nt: TGTGCCAGCAGCCCCCTCGCCGGGGAGATCTACGAGCAGTACTTC
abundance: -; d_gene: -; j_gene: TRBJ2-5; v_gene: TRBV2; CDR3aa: CASSENRIQETQYF; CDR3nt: TGTGCCAGCAGTGAAAACAGGATCCAAGAGACCCAGTACTTC
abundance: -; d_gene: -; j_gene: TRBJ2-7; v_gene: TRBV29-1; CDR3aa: CSVGTRSYEQYF; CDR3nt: TGCAGCGTTGGTACGAGATCCTACGAGCAGTACTTC
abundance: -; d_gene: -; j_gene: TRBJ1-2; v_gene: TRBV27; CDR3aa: CASSYNRDPEGYTF; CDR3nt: TGTGCCAGCAGTTATAACCGGGACCCAGAAGGCTACACCTTC
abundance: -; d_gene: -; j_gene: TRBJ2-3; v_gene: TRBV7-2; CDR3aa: CASSKTRYTDTQYF; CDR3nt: TGTGCCAGCAGCAAGACTCGTTACACAGATACGCAGTATTTT
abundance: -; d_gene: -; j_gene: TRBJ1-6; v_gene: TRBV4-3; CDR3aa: CASSHDRLSYNSPLHF; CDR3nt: TGCGCCAGCAGCCATGACCGGCTCTCCTATAATTCACCCCTCCACTTT
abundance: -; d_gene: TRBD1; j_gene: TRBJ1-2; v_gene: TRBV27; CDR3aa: CASSSAGGRNYGYTF; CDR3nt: TGTGCCAGCAGTTCCGCAGGGGGACGAAACTATGGCTACACCTTC
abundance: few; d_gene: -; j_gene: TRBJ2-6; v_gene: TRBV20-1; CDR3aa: CSAWGGEANVLTF; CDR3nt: TGCAGTGCTTGGGGCGGAGAGGCCAACGTCCTGACTTTC
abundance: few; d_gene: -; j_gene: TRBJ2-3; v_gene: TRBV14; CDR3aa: CASSQDTPDTQYF; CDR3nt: TGTGCCAGCAGCCAAGACACCCCAGATACGCAGTATTTT
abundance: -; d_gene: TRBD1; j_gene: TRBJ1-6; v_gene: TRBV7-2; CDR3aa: CASSNGQGARVLHF; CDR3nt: TGTGCCAGCAGCAACGGACAGGGCGCCCGCGTCCTCCACTTT
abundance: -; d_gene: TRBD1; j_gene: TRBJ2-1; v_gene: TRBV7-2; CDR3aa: CASSLKGAGYEQFF; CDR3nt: TGTGCCAGCAGCTTAAAGGGGGCGGGTTATGAGCAGTTCTTC
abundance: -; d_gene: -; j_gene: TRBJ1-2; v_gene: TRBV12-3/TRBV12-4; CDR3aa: CASSPSGSYGYTF; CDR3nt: TGTGCCAGCAGTCCCTCCGGTAGCTATGGCTACACCTTC
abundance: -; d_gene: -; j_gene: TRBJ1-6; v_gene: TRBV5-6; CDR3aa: CASSLEGRVNNSPLHF; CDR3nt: TGTGCCAGCAGCTTGGAAGGGAGGGTAAATAATTCACCCCTCCACTTT
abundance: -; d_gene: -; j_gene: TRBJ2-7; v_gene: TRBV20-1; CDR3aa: CSARVVGSYEQYF; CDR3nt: TGCAGTGCTAGAGTTGTCGGCTCCTACGAGCAGTACTTC
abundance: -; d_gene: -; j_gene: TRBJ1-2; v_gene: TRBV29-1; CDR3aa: CSVEFRDRGNYGYTF; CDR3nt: TGCAGCGTTGAATTTCGAGACAGAGGGAACTATGGCTACACCTTC
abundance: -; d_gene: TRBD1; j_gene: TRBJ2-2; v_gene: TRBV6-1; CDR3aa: CASSPPTGGPGELFF; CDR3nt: TGTGCCAGCAGTCCCCCAACAGGGGGGCCCGGGGAGCTGTTTTTT
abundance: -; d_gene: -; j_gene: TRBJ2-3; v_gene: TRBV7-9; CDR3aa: CASSPTGPGGTDTQYF; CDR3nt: TGTGCCAGCAGCCCTACAGGGCCCGGCGGCACAGATACGCAGTATTTT
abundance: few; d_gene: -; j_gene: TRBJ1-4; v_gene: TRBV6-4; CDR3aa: CASSREGGEKLFF; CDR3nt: TGTGCCAGCAGCCGCGAAGGAGGAGAAAAACTGTTTTTT
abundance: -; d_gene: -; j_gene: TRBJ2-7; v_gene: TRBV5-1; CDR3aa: CASSSGHSYEQYF; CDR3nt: TGCGCCAGCAGCTCAGGACACTCCTACGAGCAGTACTTC
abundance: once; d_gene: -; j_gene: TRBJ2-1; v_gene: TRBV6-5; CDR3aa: CASSYSPRHEQFF; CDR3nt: TGTGCCAGCAGTTACTCCCCAAGGCACGAGCAGTTCTTC
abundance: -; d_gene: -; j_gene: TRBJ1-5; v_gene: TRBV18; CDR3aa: CASSPGRANQPQHF; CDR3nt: TGTGCCAGCTCACCTGGCAGGGCGAATCAGCCCCAGCATTTT
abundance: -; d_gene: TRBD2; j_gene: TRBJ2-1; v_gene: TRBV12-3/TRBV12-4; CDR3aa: CASSPGEGGNEQFF; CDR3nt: TGTGCCAGCAGCCCTGGGGAGGGAGGCAATGAGCAGTTCTTC
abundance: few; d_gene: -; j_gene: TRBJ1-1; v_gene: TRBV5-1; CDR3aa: CASSLRGSEAFF; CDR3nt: TGCGCCAGCAGCTTGAGGGGCTCTGAAGCTTTCTTT
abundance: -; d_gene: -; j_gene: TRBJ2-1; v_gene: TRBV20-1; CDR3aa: CSAPTFGEQFF; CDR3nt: TGCAGTGCACCCACTTTCGGGGAGCAGTTCTTC
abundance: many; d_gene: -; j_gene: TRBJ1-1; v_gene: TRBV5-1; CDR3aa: CASSLTTGKVSEAFF; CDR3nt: TGCGCCAGCAGCTTGACTACAGGGAAGGTGTCTGAAGCTTTCTTT
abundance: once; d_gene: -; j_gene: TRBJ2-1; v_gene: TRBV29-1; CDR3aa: CSADKTKSGEQFF; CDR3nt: TGCAGCGCTGATAAGACAAAATCGGGTGAGCAGTTCTTC
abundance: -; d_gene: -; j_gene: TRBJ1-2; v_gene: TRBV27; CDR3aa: CASSVSAGLYGYTF; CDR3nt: TGTGCCAGCAGTGTATCTGCAGGACTCTATGGCTACACCTTC
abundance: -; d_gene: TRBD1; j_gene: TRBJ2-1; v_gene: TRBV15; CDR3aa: CATSRDPGQGLDEQFF; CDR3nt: TGTGCCACCAGCAGAGATCCGGGACAGGGGCTGGATGAGCAGTTCTTC
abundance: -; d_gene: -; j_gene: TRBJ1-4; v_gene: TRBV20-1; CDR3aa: CSAREGQSGKLFF; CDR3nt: TGCAGTGCTAGAGAGGGCCAGTCTGGAAAACTGTTTTTT
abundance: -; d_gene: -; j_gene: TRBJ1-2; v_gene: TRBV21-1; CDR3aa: CASPKSSLSENYGYTF; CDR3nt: TGTGCCAGCCCAAAGAGTTCCCTATCCGAAAACTATGGCTACACCTTC
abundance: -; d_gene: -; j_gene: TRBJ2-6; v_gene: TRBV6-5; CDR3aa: CASSYRGPFGANVLTF; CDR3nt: TGTGCCAGCAGTTATAGGGGTCCATTCGGGGCCAACGTCCTGACTTTC
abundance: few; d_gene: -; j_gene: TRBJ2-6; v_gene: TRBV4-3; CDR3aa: CASSPQQGRANVLTF; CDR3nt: TGCGCCAGCAGCCCGCAGCAGGGTCGGGCCAACGTCCTGACTTTC
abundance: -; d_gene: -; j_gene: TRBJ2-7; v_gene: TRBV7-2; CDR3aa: CASSSKRGDEQYF; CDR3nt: TGTGCCAGCAGCTCCAAGAGAGGGGACGAGCAGTACTTC
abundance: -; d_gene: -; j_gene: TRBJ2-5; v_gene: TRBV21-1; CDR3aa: CASSKVRGAQYF; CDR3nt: TGTGCCAGCAGCAAAGTAAGGGGAGCCCAGTACTTC
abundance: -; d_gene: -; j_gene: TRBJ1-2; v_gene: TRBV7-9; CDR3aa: CASTTDSHYGYTF; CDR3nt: TGTGCCAGCACCACCGACTCACACTATGGCTACACCTTC
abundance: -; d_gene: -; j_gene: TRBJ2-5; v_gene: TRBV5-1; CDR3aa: CASSLDSPGETQYF; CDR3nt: TGCGCCAGCAGCTTGGACAGTCCGGGAGAGACCCAGTACTTC
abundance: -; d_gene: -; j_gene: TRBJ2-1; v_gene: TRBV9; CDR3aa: CASSVSPGTDYNEQFF; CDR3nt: TGTGCCAGCAGCGTTTCTCCCGGGACGGATTACAATGAGCAGTTCTTC
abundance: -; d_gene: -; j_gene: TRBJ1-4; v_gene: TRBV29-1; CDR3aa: CSVEQNNEKLFF; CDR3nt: TGCAGCGTTGAACAGAATAATGAAAAACTGTTTTTT